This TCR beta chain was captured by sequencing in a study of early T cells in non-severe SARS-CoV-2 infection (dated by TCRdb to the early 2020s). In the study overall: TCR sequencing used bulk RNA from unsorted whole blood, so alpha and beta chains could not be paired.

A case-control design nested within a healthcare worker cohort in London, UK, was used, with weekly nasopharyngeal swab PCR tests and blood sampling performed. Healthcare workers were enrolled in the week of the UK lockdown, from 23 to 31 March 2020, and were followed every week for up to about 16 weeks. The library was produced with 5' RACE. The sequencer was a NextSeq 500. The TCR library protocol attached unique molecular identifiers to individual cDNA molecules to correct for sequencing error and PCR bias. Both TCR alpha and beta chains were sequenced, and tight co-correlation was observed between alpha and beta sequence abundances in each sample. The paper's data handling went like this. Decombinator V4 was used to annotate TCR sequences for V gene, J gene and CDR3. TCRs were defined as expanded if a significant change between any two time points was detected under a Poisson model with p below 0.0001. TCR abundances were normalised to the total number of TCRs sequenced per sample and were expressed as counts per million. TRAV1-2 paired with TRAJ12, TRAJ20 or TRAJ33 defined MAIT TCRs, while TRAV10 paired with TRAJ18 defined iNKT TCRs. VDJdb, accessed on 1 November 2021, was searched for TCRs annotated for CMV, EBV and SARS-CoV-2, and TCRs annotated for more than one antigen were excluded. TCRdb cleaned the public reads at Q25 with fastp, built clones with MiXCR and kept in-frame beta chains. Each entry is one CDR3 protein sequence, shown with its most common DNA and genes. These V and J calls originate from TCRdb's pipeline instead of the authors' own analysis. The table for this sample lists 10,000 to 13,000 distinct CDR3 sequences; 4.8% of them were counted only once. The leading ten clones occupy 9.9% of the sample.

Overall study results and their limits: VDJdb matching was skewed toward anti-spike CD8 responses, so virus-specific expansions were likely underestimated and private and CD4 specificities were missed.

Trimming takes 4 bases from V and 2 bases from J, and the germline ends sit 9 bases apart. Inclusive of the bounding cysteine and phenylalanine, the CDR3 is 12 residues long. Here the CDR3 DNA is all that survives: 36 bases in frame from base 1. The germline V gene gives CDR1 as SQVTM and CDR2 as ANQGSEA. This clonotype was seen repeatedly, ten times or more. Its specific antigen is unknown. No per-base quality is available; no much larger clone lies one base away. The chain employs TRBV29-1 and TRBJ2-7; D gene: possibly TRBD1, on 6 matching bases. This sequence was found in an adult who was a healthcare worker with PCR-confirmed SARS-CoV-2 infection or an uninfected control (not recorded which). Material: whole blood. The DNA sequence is TGCAGCGTTGCTGGGGGCACCTACGAGCAGTACTTC. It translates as CSVAGGTYEQYF.